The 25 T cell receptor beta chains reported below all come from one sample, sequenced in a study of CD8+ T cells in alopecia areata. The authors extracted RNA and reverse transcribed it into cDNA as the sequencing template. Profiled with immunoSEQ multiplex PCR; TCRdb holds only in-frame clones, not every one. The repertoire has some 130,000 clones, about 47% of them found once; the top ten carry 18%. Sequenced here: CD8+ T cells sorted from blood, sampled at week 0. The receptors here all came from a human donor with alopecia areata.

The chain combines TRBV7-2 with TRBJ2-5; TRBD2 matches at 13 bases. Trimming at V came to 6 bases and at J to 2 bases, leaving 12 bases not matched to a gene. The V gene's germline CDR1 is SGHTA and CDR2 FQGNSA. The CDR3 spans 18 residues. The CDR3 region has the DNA TGTGCCAGCAGTTCGATAGGGACTAGCGGGGATACACAAGAGACCCAGTACTTC. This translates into CASSSIGTSGDTQETQYF.

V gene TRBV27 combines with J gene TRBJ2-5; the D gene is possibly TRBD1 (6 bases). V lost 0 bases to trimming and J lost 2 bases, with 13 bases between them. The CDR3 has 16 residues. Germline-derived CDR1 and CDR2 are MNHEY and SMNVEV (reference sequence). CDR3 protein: CASSLSPGALQETQYF. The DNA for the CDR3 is TGTGCCAGCAGTTTATCGCCAGGGGCCCTACAAGAGACCCAGTACTTC.

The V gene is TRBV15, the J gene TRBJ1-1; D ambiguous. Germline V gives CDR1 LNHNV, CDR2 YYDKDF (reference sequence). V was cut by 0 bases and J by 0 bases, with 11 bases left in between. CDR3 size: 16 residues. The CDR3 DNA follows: TGTGCCACCAGCAGAGATGGGAGGACGCTGAACACTGAAGCTTTCTTT. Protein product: CATSRDGRTLNTEAFF.

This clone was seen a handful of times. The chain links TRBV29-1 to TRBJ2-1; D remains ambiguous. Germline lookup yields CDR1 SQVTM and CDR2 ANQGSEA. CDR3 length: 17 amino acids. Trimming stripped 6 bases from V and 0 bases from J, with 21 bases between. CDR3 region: CSVVPASGKSSYNEQFF. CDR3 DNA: TGCAGCGTAGTTCCGGCATCCGGAAAGAGCTCCTACAATGAGCAGTTCTTC.

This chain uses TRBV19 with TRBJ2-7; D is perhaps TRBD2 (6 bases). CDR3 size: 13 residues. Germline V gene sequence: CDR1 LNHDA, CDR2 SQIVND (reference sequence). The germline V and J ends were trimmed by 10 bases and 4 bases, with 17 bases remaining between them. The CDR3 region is CATKGTGDYEQYF. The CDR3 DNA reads TGTGCCACCAAAGGGACGGGGGATTACGAGCAGTACTTC.

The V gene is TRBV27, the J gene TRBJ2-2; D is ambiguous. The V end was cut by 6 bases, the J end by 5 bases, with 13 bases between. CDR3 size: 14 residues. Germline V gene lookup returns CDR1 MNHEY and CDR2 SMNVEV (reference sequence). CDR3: CASSALDGTGELFF. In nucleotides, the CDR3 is TGTGCCAGCAGCGCCCTGGACGGAACCGGGGAGCTGTTTTTT.

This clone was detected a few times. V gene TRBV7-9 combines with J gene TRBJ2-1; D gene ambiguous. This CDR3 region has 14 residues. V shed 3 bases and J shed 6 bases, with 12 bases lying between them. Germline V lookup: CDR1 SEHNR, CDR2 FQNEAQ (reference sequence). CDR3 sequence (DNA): TGTGCCAGCAGCTTCCCAGGACCCCTCAATGAGCAGTTCTTC. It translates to CASSFPGPLNEQFF.

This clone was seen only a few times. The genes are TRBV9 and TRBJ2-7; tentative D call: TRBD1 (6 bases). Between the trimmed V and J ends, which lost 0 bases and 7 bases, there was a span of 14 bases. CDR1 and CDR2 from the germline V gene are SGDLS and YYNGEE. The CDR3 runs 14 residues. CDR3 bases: TGTGCCAGCAGCGTAGAGGATACAGGGTGGGAGCAGTACTTC. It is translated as CASSVEDTGWEQYF.

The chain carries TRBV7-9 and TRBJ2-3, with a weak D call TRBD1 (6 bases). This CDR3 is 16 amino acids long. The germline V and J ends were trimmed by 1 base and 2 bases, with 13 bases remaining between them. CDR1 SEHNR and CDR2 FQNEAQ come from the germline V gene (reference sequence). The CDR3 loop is CASSLVWQGPTDTQYF. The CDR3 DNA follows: TGTGCCAGCAGCTTAGTTTGGCAGGGGCCCACAGATACGCAGTATTTT.

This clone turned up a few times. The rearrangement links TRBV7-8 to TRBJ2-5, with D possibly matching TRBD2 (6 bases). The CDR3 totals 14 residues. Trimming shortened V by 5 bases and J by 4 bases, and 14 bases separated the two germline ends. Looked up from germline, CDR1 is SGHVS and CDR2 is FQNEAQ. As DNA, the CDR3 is TGTGCCAGCAGCCTCCGACTAGGCGGAGAGACCCAGTACTTC. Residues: CASSLRLGGETQYF. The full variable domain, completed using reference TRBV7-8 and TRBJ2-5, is GAGVSQSPRYKVAKRGQDVALRCDPISGHVSLFWYQQALGQGPEFLTYFQNEAQLDKSGLPSDRFFAERPEGSVSTLKIQRTQQEDSAVYLCASSLRLGGETQYFGPGTRLLVL.

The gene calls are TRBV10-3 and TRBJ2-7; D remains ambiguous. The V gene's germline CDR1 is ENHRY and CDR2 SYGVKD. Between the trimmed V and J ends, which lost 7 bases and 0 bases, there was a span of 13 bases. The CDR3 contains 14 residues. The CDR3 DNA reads TGTGCCATCACTCTGGACGGCAGCTCCTACGAGCAGTACTTC. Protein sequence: CAITLDGSSYEQYF.

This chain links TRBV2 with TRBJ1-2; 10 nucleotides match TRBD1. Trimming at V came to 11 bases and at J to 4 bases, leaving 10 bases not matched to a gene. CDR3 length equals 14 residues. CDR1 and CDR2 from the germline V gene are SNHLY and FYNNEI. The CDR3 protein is CAGSGTGESYGYTF. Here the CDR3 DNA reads TGTGCCGGCTCCGGGACAGGGGAATCCTATGGCTACACCTTC.

The CDR3 here is CASSRLTGGGDNEQFF. The CDR3 bases are TGCGCCAGCAGTCGTTTGACAGGGGGCGGCGACAATGAGCAGTTCTTC. V usage is TRBV4-3 and J usage is TRBJ2-1; 10 bases match TRBD1. This CDR3 has 16 amino acids. Germline V CDR1 and CDR2: LGHNA, YSLEER. V lost 6 bases to trimming and J lost 5 bases; unmatched junction nucleotides: 10.

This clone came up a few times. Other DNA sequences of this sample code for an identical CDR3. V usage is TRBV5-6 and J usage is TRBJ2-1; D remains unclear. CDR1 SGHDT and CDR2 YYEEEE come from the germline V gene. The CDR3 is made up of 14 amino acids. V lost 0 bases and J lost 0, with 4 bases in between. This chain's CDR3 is CASSLGSSYNEQFF. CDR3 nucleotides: TGTGCCAGCAGCTTGGGGAGCTCCTACAATGAGCAGTTCTTC. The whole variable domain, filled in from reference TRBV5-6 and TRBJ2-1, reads DAGVTQSPTHLIKTRGQQVTLRCSPKSGHDTVSWYQQALGQGPQFIFQYYEEEERQRGNFPDRFSGHQFPNYSSELNVNALLLGDSALYLCASSLGSSYNEQFFGPGTRLTVL.

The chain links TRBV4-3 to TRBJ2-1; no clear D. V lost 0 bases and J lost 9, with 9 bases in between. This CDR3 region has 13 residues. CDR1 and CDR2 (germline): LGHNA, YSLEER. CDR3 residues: CASSQDFEVEQFF. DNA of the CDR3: TGCGCCAGCAGCCAAGATTTCGAGGTTGAGCAGTTCTTC.

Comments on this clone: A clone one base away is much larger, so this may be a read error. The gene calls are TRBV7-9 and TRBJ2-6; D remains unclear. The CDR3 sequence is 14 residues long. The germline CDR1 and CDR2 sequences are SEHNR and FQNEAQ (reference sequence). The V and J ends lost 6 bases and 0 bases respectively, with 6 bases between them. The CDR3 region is CASSYNSGANVLTF. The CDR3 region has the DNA TGTGCCAGCAGTTACAACTCTGGGGCCAACGTCCTGACTTTC.

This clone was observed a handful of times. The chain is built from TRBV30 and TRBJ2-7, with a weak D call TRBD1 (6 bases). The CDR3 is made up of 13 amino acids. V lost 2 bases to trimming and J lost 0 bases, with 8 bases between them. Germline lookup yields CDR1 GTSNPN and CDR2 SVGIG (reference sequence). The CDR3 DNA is TGTGCCTGGAGTACAGGGAGCTCCTACGAGCAGTACTTC. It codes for CAWSTGSSYEQYF.

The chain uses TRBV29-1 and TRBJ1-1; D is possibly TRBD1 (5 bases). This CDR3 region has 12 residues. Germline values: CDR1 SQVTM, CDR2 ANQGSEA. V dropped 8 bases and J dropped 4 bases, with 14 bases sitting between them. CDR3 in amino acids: CSFGGSFTEAFF. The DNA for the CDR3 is TGCAGCTTCGGGGGGTCCTTCACTGAAGCTTTCTTT.

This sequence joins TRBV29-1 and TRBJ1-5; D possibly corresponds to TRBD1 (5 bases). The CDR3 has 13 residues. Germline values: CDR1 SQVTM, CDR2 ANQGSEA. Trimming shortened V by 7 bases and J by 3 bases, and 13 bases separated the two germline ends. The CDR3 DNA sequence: TGCAGCGCGCGGATAGGGGTCAATCAGCCCCAGCATTTT. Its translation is CSARIGVNQPQHF.

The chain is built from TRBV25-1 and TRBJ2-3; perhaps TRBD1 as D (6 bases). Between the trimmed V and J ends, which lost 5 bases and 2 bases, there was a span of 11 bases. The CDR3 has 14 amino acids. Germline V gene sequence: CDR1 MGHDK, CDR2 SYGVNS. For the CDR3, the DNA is TGTGCCAGCAGTCCCACAGGGAACACAGATACGCAGTATTTT. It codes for CASSPTGNTDTQYF. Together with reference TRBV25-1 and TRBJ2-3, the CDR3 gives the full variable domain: EADIYQTPRYLVIGTGKKITLECSQTMGHDKMYWYQQDPGMELHLIHYSYGVNSTEKGDLSSESTVSRIRTEHFPLTLESARPSHTSQYLCASSPTGNTDTQYFGPGTRLTVL.

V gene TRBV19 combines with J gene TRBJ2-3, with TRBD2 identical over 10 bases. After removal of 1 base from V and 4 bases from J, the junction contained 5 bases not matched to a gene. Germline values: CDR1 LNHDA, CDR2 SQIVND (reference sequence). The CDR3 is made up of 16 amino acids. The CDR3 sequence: CASSIVASGGADTQYF. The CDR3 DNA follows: TGTGCCAGTAGTATAGTGGCCAGCGGGGGGGCAGATACGCAGTATTTT. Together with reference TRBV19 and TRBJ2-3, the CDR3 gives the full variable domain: DGGITQSPKYLFRKEGQNVTLSCEQNLNHDAMYWYRQDPGQGLRLIYYSQIVNDFQKGDIAEGYSVSREKKESFPLTVTSAQKNPTAFYLCASSIVASGGADTQYFGPGTRLTVL.

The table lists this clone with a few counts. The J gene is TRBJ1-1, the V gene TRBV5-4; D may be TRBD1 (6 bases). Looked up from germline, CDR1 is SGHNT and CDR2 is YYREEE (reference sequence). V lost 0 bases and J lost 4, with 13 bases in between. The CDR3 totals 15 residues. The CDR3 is CASSLVGGRGTEAFF. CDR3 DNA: TGTGCCAGCAGCTTGGTTGGGGGCAGGGGCACTGAAGCTTTCTTT.

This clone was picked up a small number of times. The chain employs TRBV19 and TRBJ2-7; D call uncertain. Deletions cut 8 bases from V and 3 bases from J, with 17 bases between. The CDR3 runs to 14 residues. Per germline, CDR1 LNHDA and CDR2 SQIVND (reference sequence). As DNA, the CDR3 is TGTGCCAGTGCGTTCGCCGCACCGAACTACGAGCAGTACTTC. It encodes CASAFAAPNYEQYF. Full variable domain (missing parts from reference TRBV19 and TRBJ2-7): DGGITQSPKYLFRKEGQNVTLSCEQNLNHDAMYWYRQDPGQGLRLIYYSQIVNDFQKGDIAEGYSVSREKKESFPLTVTSAQKNPTAFYLCASAFAAPNYEQYFGPGTRLTVT.

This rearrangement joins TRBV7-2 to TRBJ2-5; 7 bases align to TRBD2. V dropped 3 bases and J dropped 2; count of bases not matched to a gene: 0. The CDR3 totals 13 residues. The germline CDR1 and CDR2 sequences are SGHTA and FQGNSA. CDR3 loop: CASSFGGQETQYF. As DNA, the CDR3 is TGTGCCAGCAGCTTCGGGGGGCAAGAGACCCAGTACTTC.

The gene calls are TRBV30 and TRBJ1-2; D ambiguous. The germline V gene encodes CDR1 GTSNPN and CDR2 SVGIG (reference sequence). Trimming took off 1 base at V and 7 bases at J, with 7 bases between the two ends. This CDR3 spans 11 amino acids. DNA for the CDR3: TGTGCCTGGAGTGATGGGATTGGCTACACCTTC. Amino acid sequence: CAWSDGIGYTF.